These 6 T cell receptor beta chains share one sample of origin, sequenced in a study of cytomegalovirus exposure and HLA in healthy donors. 60 Vbeta and 13 Jbeta primers were used in PCR. Assay: immunoSEQ multiplex PCR; the TCRdb copy retains only in-frame clones and omits some. The sample lists approximately 110,000 clones; 79% were seen once. Sequences were obtained from PBMCs. Receptors originate from a woman aged 40 to 50 in good health and CMV-seronegative.

This CDR3 is CASSPTGATSPNEQYF. CDR3 DNA sequence: TGTGCCAGCAGTCCGACAGGGGCCACCTCTCCCAACGAGCAGTACTTC. V usage is TRBV28 and J usage is TRBJ2-7, with 8 bases matching TRBD1. Germline V gene sequence: CDR1 MDHEN, CDR2 SYDVKM. Losses at the gene ends were 5 bases for V and 5 bases for J; bases not matched to a gene: 14. The CDR3 is 16 residues long.

This sequence joins TRBV6-5 and TRBJ2-7; D perhaps matches TRBD1 (6 bases). This CDR3 has 14 residues. CDR1 and CDR2 from the germline V gene are MNHEY and SVGAGI. Deletions cut 6 bases from V and 4 bases from J, with 16 bases between. The CDR3 loop is CASRTHGQNYEQYF. The CDR3, as DNA: TGTGCCAGCAGAACCCACGGACAGAATTACGAGCAGTACTTC.

The V call is TRBV11-2, the J call TRBJ2-1; 9 bases are a match to TRBD2. V dropped 4 bases and J dropped 4; count of bases not matched to a gene: 5. This CDR3 has 15 residues. Germline CDR1 reads SGHAT; CDR2 reads FQNNGV. In nucleotides, the CDR3 is TGTGCCAGCAGCTCCGACAGCGGGGGGTACAATGAGCAGTTCTTC. Protein sequence: CASSSDSGGYNEQFF.

The V call is TRBV15, the J call TRBJ2-1, with 9 bases lining up with TRBD1. V lost 0 bases to trimming and J lost 10 bases; unmatched junction nucleotides: 7. Germline V CDR1 and CDR2: LNHNV, YYDKDF (reference sequence). This CDR3 is 15 amino acids long. CDR3 DNA sequence: TGTGCCACCAGCAGAGAGAACACAGGGGGCTGGGAGCAGTTCTTC. Translating gives CATSRENTGGWEQFF.

The table lists this clone with a few counts. The chain has TRBV7-9 and TRBJ2-3; unclear D gene. The V gene's germline CDR1 is SEHNR and CDR2 FQNEAQ (reference sequence). The CDR3 extends over 12 amino acids. The V end lost 3 bases, the J end lost 5 bases, and 6 bases lay between the germline ends. In DNA form, the CDR3 reads TGTGCCAGCAGCTTCTTCGGAGATACGCAGTATTTT. This gives the protein CASSFFGDTQYF.

This sequence joins TRBV20-1 and TRBJ2-1; the D is unclear. V lost 3 bases, J lost 2 bases, and 2 bases lay in between. Germline V gene data show CDR1 as DFQATT and CDR2 as SNEGSKA (reference sequence). This CDR3 region has 11 residues. In DNA, the CDR3 is TGCAGTGCTAGTACCTACAATGAGCAGTTCTTC. It is translated as CSASTYNEQFF.